The rows below give T cell receptor beta chains drawn from one sample of a study of OX40 agonist ivuxolimab in advanced cancers. The protocol was immunoSEQ multiplex PCR, while the TCRdb copy is restricted to in-frame clones and leaves out a portion. The profile shows 99,000 or so clones, around 95% of them singletons. Sequenced here: CD4+ or CD8+ T cells sorted from blood, sampled in a trial of the OX40 agonist ivuxolimab. The receptors originated from an adult with an advanced solid tumor such as melanoma, head and neck, liver or kidney cancer. The CDR3 runs from the conserved cysteine through the conserved F or W. Each record gives: clone size, V gene, J gene, D gene, CDR3 protein, CDR3 DNA. A D gene is named only where the DNA matches it firmly. Clone size is shown for a subset of rows, as once, few, many or a class of expanded clone.

clone size: .; V gene: TRBV6-1; J gene: TRBJ2-3; D gene: .; CDR3 protein: CASSEALGRGLTDTQYF; CDR3 DNA: TGTGCCAGCAGTGAAGCGCTGGGGCGGGGACTCACAGATACGCAGTATTTT
clone size: .; V gene: TRBV7-9; J gene: TRBJ1-1; D gene: .; CDR3 protein: CASSLAITEAFF; CDR3 DNA: TGTGCCAGCAGCTTAGCCATCACTGAAGCTTTCTTT
clone size: .; V gene: TRBV15; J gene: TRBJ2-7; D gene: TRBD2; CDR3 protein: CATSRDREGGGQYF; CDR3 DNA: TGTGCCACCAGCAGAGATCGGGAGGGAGGGGGACAGTACTTC
clone size: .; V gene: TRBV7-9; J gene: TRBJ2-1; D gene: .; CDR3 protein: CASSLAIMAGNEQFF; CDR3 DNA: TGTGCCAGCAGCTTAGCGATTATGGCCGGGAATGAGCAGTTCTTC
clone size: .; V gene: TRBV19; J gene: TRBJ1-1; D gene: TRBD1; CDR3 protein: CASTFGQVNTEAFF; CDR3 DNA: TGTGCCAGTACTTTCGGACAGGTGAACACTGAAGCTTTCTTT
clone size: .; V gene: TRBV28; J gene: TRBJ1-4; D gene: .; CDR3 protein: CASSVTGRIDEKLFF; CDR3 DNA: TGTGCCAGCAGCGTAACAGGGAGGATAGATGAAAAACTGTTTTTT
clone size: .; V gene: TRBV27; J gene: TRBJ1-1; D gene: .; CDR3 protein: CASSLLGNTEAFF; CDR3 DNA: TGTGCCAGCAGTTTGCTAGGGAACACTGAAGCTTTCTTT
clone size: .; V gene: TRBV4-3; J gene: TRBJ2-7; D gene: .; CDR3 protein: CASSQGSGKGYEQYF; CDR3 DNA: TGCGCCAGCAGCCAAGGCTCAGGGAAAGGCTACGAGCAGTACTTC
clone size: .; V gene: TRBV10-1; J gene: TRBJ1-2; D gene: .; CDR3 protein: CAPSSYYGYTF; CDR3 DNA: TGCGCCCCGAGTTCCTATTATGGCTACACCTTC
clone size: .; V gene: TRBV14; J gene: TRBJ2-7; D gene: .; CDR3 protein: CASSQAMGTSYEQYF; CDR3 DNA: TGTGCCAGCAGCCAAGCAATGGGCACGAGCTACGAGCAGTACTTC
clone size: .; V gene: TRBV2; J gene: TRBJ2-2; D gene: .; CDR3 protein: CASSVGPMAAELFF; CDR3 DNA: TGTGCCAGCAGTGTGGGGCCGATGGCGGCGGAGCTGTTTTTT
clone size: .; V gene: TRBV2; J gene: TRBJ2-5; D gene: TRBD2; CDR3 protein: CASSDSGGGRETQYF; CDR3 DNA: TGTGCCAGCAGTGACTCCGGCGGGGGGCGAGAGACCCAGTACTTC
clone size: few; V gene: TRBV7-9; J gene: TRBJ1-4; D gene: .; CDR3 protein: CASSLGPNEKLFF; CDR3 DNA: TGTGCCAGCAGCTTAGGACCTAATGAAAAACTGTTTTTT
clone size: once; V gene: TRBV15; J gene: TRBJ2-7; D gene: .; CDR3 protein: CATSIASGAYEQYF; CDR3 DNA: TGTGCCACCAGCATCGCTAGTGGGGCCTACGAGCAGTACTTC
clone size: once; V gene: TRBV2; J gene: TRBJ2-7; D gene: .; CDR3 protein: CASSVREEQYF; CDR3 DNA: TGTGCCAGCAGTGTCCGGGAAGAGCAGTACTTC
clone size: .; V gene: TRBV27; J gene: TRBJ2-7; D gene: .; CDR3 protein: CASSLGLETYEQYF; CDR3 DNA: TGTGCCAGCAGTTTAGGGCTAGAAACCTACGAGCAGTACTTC
clone size: .; V gene: TRBV5-4; J gene: TRBJ2-2; D gene: .; CDR3 protein: CASSLGSANTGELFF; CDR3 DNA: TGTGCCAGCAGCTTGGGTTCAGCCAACACCGGGGAGCTGTTTTTT
clone size: .; V gene: TRBV19; J gene: TRBJ2-7; D gene: .; CDR3 protein: CASSAGTSPTYEQYF; CDR3 DNA: TGTGCCAGTAGCGCCGGGACATCCCCAACCTACGAGCAGTACTTC
clone size: .; V gene: TRBV6-5; J gene: TRBJ1-1; D gene: TRBD1; CDR3 protein: CASSQGDRLEAFF; CDR3 DNA: TGTGCCAGCAGTCAGGGGGACAGACTAGAAGCTTTCTTT
clone size: .; V gene: TRBV28; J gene: TRBJ1-2; D gene: .; CDR3 protein: CASSLGLVGAFINYGYTF; CDR3 DNA: TGTGCCAGCAGTTTAGGCCTTGTTGGGGCTTTCATTAACTATGGCTACACCTTC
clone size: .; V gene: TRBV4-1; J gene: TRBJ1-3; D gene: TRBD1; CDR3 protein: CASSQAGAGQGAHTIYF; CDR3 DNA: TGCGCCAGCAGCCAAGCCGGGGCCGGACAGGGGGCCCACACCATATATTTT
clone size: .; V gene: TRBV28; J gene: TRBJ2-7; D gene: TRBD2; CDR3 protein: CASSDRGAGEEQYF; CDR3 DNA: TGTGCCAGCAGCGACCGGGGCGCGGGGGAGGAGCAGTACTTC
clone size: .; V gene: TRBV5-1; J gene: TRBJ1-2; D gene: .; CDR3 protein: CASSLEGSPSNYGYTF; CDR3 DNA: TGCGCCAGCAGCTTGGAGGGCAGCCCATCTAACTATGGCTACACCTTC
clone size: .; V gene: TRBV7-2; J gene: TRBJ2-7; D gene: TRBD2; CDR3 protein: CASSLEGLAAEQYF; CDR3 DNA: TGTGCCAGCAGCTTAGAGGGACTAGCAGCCGAGCAGTACTTC
clone size: few; V gene: TRBV9; J gene: TRBJ1-1; D gene: .; CDR3 protein: CASGKEDTEAFF; CDR3 DNA: TGTGCCAGCGGGAAGGAGGACACTGAAGCTTTCTTT
clone size: .; V gene: TRBV25-1; J gene: TRBJ2-1; D gene: .; CDR3 protein: CASRDGGLYNEQFF; CDR3 DNA: TGTGCCAGCAGGGATGGCGGGCTATACAATGAGCAGTTCTTC
clone size: .; V gene: TRBV2; J gene: TRBJ1-4; D gene: .; CDR3 protein: CASTEGGVTEKLFF; CDR3 DNA: TGTGCCAGCACCGAGGGGGGGGTCACTGAAAAACTGTTTTTT
clone size: .; V gene: TRBV5-6; J gene: TRBJ2-3; D gene: .; CDR3 protein: CASSLDNTDTQYF; CDR3 DNA: TGTGCCAGCAGCTTGGACAACACAGATACGCAGTATTTT
clone size: once; V gene: TRBV6-5; J gene: TRBJ2-3; D gene: TRBD1; CDR3 protein: CASSSGQSTDTQYF; CDR3 DNA: TGTGCCAGCAGTTCGGGACAGAGCACAGATACGCAGTATTTT
clone size: .; V gene: TRBV27; J gene: TRBJ1-4; D gene: .; CDR3 protein: CASSPGRANEKLFF; CDR3 DNA: TGTGCCAGCAGTCCCGGACGGGCTAATGAAAAACTGTTTTTT
clone size: .; V gene: TRBV4-2; J gene: TRBJ2-7; D gene: .; CDR3 protein: CASSQEGFRGESYEQYF; CDR3 DNA: TGTGCCAGCAGCCAAGAGGGGTTCAGGGGAGAGTCCTACGAGCAGTACTTC
clone size: .; V gene: TRBV4-3; J gene: TRBJ2-3; D gene: .; CDR3 protein: CASSLQRSTRTDTQYF; CDR3 DNA: TGCGCCAGCAGCCTCCAACGATCGACCCGCACAGATACGCAGTATTTT
clone size: .; V gene: TRBV27; J gene: TRBJ2-1; D gene: .; CDR3 protein: CASSPSIGEEQFF; CDR3 DNA: TGTGCCAGCAGCCCGTCTATAGGAGAGGAGCAGTTCTTC
clone size: once; V gene: TRBV19; J gene: TRBJ2-7; D gene: .; CDR3 protein: CASSIEDSDEQYF; CDR3 DNA: TGTGCCAGTAGTATTGAGGACTCGGACGAGCAGTACTTC
clone size: .; V gene: TRBV27; J gene: TRBJ2-2; D gene: .; CDR3 protein: CASSSLAAGELFF; CDR3 DNA: TGTGCCAGCAGTTCCCTGGCGGCCGGGGAGCTGTTTTTT
clone size: .; V gene: TRBV7-6; J gene: TRBJ2-3; D gene: .; CDR3 protein: CASSFEGGTDTQYF; CDR3 DNA: TGTGCCAGCAGCTTTGAGGGCGGGACAGATACGCAGTATTTT
clone size: .; V gene: TRBV5-1; J gene: TRBJ2-7; D gene: .; CDR3 protein: CASSLSSYEQYF; CDR3 DNA: TGCGCCAGCAGCTTGAGTTCCTACGAGCAGTACTTC
clone size: .; V gene: TRBV7-9; J gene: TRBJ2-2; D gene: .; CDR3 protein: CASSRWVGGSSGELFF; CDR3 DNA: TGTGCCAGCTCCCGTTGGGTCGGGGGCTCTTCCGGGGAGCTGTTTTTT
clone size: once; V gene: TRBV27; J gene: TRBJ2-2; D gene: .; CDR3 protein: CASSASPGRQNTGELFF; CDR3 DNA: TGTGCCAGCAGTGCGAGCCCGGGACGACAGAACACCGGGGAGCTGTTTTTT
clone size: .; V gene: TRBV12-5; J gene: TRBJ1-4; D gene: .; CDR3 protein: CASGSGIGQNEKLFF; CDR3 DNA: TGTGCTAGTGGCTCTGGTATAGGACAGAATGAAAAACTGTTTTTT
clone size: .; V gene: TRBV4-3; J gene: TRBJ2-3; D gene: .; CDR3 protein: CASSQEKERYTDTQYF; CDR3 DNA: TGCGCCAGCAGCCAAGAGAAGGAGCGGTACACAGATACGCAGTATTTT
clone size: .; V gene: TRBV28; J gene: TRBJ2-7; D gene: .; CDR3 protein: CASSLGLTAYEQYF; CDR3 DNA: TGTGCCAGCAGTTTAGGTTTGACGGCCTACGAGCAGTACTTC
clone size: .; V gene: TRBV28; J gene: TRBJ2-7; D gene: TRBD2; CDR3 protein: CASSSRLAGNTEQYF; CDR3 DNA: TGTGCCAGCAGCTCGCGACTAGCGGGTAATACCGAGCAGTACTTC
clone size: .; V gene: TRBV9; J gene: TRBJ1-3; D gene: .; CDR3 protein: CASSVDPQYSGNTIYF; CDR3 DNA: TGTGCCAGCAGCGTAGACCCCCAATACTCTGGAAACACCATATATTTT
clone size: .; V gene: TRBV18; J gene: TRBJ2-1; D gene: .; CDR3 protein: CASSPVEMIDNEQFF; CDR3 DNA: TGTGCCAGCTCACCAGTGGAAATGATTGACAATGAGCAGTTCTTC
clone size: .; V gene: TRBV5-1; J gene: TRBJ2-5; D gene: .; CDR3 protein: CASSISGETQYF; CDR3 DNA: TGCGCCAGCAGTATCAGTGGGGAGACCCAGTACTTC
clone size: .; V gene: TRBV28; J gene: TRBJ2-3; D gene: .; CDR3 protein: CASSQRGGMMNTQYF; CDR3 DNA: TGTGCCAGCAGCCAGCGAGGGGGGATGATGAATACGCAGTATTTT
clone size: .; V gene: TRBV7-9; J gene: TRBJ1-1; D gene: TRBD1; CDR3 protein: CASSPGQGVMRTEAFF; CDR3 DNA: TGTGCCAGCAGCCCCGGACAGGGGGTGATGAGAACTGAAGCTTTCTTT
clone size: once; V gene: TRBV7-8; J gene: TRBJ2-7; D gene: TRBD1; CDR3 protein: CASSLAGTGPYEQYF; CDR3 DNA: TGTGCCAGCAGCTTAGCAGGGACAGGCCCTTACGAGCAGTACTTC
clone size: .; V gene: TRBV27; J gene: TRBJ2-5; D gene: .; CDR3 protein: CASSSNLHTEMGYQETQYF; CDR3 DNA: TGTGCCAGCAGTTCAAACCTTCACACTGAAATGGGGTACCAAGAGACCCAGTACTTC